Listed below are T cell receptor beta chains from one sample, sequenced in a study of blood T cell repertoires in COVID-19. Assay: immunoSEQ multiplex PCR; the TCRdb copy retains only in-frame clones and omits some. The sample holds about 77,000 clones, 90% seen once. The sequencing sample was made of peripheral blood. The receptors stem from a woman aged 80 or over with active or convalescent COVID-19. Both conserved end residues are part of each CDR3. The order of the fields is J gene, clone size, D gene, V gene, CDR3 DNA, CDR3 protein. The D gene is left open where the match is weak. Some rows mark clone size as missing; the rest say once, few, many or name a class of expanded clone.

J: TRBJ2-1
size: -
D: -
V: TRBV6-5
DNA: TGTGCCAGCAGTAGGACTGAGTACAATGAGCAGTTCTTC
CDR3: CASSRTEYNEQFF

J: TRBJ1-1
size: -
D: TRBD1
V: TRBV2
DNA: TGTGCCAGCAGTTATACAGGGGTTGTGAACACTGAAGCTTTCTTT
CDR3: CASSYTGVVNTEAFF

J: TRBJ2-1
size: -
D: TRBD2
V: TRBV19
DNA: TGTGCCAGTAGTATTCGGGCTAGCGGGGGGACCCACAATGAGCAGTTCTTC
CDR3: CASSIRASGGTHNEQFF

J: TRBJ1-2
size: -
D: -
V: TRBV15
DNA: TGTGCCACCAGCCGACCCTCGGAGTACTATGGCTACACCTTC
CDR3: CATSRPSEYYGYTF

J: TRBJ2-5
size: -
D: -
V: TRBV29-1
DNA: TGCAGCGCCAATGGGGCTCAAGAGACCCAGTACTTC
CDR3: CSANGAQETQYF

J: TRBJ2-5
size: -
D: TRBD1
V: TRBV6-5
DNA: TGTGCCAGCAGTTTCCGATGGCAGGGGGCAGGGGAGACCCAGTACTTC
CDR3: CASSFRWQGAGETQYF

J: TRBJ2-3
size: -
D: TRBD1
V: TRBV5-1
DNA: TGCGCAAATCGGCAGGGGGATGGCACAGATACGCAGTATTTT
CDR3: CANRQGDGTDTQYF

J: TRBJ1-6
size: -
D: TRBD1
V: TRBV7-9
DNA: TGTGCCAGCTTAGACAGGGGGAATTCACCCCTCCACTTT
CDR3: CASLDRGNSPLHF

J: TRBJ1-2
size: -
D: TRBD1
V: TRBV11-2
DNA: TGTGCCAGCAGCCCAGGACAGGGAGCTAACTATGGCTACACCTTC
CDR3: CASSPGQGANYGYTF

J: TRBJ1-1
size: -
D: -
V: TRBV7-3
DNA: TGTGCCAGCAGCCTAAACAGGGACCCTAACACTGAAGCTTTCTTT
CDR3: CASSLNRDPNTEAFF

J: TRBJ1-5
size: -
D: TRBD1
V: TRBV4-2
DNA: TGTGCCAGCAGCCTAACCGGGACAGAATATCAGCCCCAGCATTTT
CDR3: CASSLTGTEYQPQHF

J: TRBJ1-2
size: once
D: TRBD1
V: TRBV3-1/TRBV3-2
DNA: TGTGCCAGCAGACGCATCGGGACAGGGGGCCTCTATGGCTACACCTTC
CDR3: CASRRIGTGGLYGYTF

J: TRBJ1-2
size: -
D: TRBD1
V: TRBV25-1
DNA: TGTGCCAGCAGTGAAGGGGACAGATATGGCTACACCTTC
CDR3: CASSEGDRYGYTF

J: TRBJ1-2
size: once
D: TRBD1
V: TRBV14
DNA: TGTGCCAGCAGCCAAGAACCACAGGGGCCTGATACTGGCTACACCTTC
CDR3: CASSQEPQGPDTGYTF

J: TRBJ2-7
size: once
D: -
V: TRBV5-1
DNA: TGCGCCAGCAGCACCAGGACAGCCTACGAGCAGTACTTC
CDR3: CASSTRTAYEQYF

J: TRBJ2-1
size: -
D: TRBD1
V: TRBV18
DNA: TGTGCCAGCTCACCCGAGACAGGGGTCAATGAGCAGTTCTTC
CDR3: CASSPETGVNEQFF

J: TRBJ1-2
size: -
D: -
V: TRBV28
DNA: TGTGCCAGCAGTAGCGGGCCTCCCGTTGGCTACACCTTC
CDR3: CASSSGPPVGYTF

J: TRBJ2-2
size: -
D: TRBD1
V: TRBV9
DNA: TGTGCCAGCAGCCCCCGGACAGGGGAGAACACCGGGGAGCTGTTTTTT
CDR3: CASSPRTGENTGELFF

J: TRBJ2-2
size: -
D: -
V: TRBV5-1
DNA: TGCGCCAGCAGCACCGGGACTCCAGTCACCGGGGAGCTGTTTTTT
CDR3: CASSTGTPVTGELFF

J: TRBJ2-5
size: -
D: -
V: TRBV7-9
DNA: TGTGCCAGCAGCCCGCGGGAGACCCAGTACTTC
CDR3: CASSPRETQYF

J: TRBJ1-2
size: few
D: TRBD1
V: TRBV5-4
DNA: TGTGCCAGCAGCTTGGGACAGGGGACTAACTATGGCTACACCTTC
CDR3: CASSLGQGTNYGYTF

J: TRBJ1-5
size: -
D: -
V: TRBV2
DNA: TGTGCCAGCACCGAGGGGCAGGGGAGACAGCCCCAGCATTTT
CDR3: CASTEGQGRQPQHF

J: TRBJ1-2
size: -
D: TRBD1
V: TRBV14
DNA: TGTGCCAGCAGCCAAGACGGGGACAGGGGGCTTGGCTACACCTTC
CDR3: CASSQDGDRGLGYTF

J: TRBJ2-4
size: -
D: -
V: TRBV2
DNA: TGTGCCAGAGCTCGTCAGGGGGCCAAAAACATTCAGTACTTC
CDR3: CARARQGAKNIQYF

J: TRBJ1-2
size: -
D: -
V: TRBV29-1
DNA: TGCAGCGTGGCCACGGGGGACTATGGCTACACCTTC
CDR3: CSVATGDYGYTF

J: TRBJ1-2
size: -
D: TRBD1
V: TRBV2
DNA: TGTGCCAGCAGTCGGACAGGGAACTATGGCTACACCTTC
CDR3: CASSRTGNYGYTF

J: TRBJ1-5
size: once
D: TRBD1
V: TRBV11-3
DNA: TGTGCCAGCAGCTTACCCCGGGACAGGGGCTATTATAGCAATCAGCCCCAGCATTTT
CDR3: CASSLPRDRGYYSNQPQHF

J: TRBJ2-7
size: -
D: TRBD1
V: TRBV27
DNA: TGTGCCAGCAGTTTCCGGGACAGCTACGAGCAGTACTTC
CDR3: CASSFRDSYEQYF

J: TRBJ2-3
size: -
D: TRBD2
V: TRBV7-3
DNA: TGTGCCAGCAGCTTAGGGGTAGCGGGTAGGGATACGCAGTATTTT
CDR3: CASSLGVAGRDTQYF

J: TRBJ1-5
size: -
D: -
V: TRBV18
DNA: TGTGCCAGCTCACCATCCGCAGGGTCTTATAGCAATCAGCCCCAGCATTTT
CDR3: CASSPSAGSYSNQPQHF

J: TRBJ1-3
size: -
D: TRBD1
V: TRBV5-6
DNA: TGTGCCAGCAGTTACGACAGGGCAGACGGAAACACCATATATTTT
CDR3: CASSYDRADGNTIYF

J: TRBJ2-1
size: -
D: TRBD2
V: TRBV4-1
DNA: TGCGCCAGCAGCCAAGGGGGGGGTGAGCAGTTCTTC
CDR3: CASSQGGGEQFF

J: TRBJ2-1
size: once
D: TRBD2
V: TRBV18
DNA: TGTGCCAGCTCACCACTCCTAGCGGGGGACTACAATGAGCAGTTCTTC
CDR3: CASSPLLAGDYNEQFF

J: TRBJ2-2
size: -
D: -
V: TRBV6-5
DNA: TGTGCCAGCAGTTACGGACAGTATTCCGGGGAGCTGTTTTTT
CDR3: CASSYGQYSGELFF

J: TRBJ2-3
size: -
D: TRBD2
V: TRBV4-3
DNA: TGCGCCAGCAGCCAAGATCAAGGACTAGCGGGGCGGGATACGCAGTATTTT
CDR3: CASSQDQGLAGRDTQYF

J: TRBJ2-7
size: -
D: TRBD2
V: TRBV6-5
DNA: TGTGCCAGCCGCCTAAGGAGGGAGGGCACCTACGAGCAGTACTTC
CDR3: CASRLRREGTYEQYF

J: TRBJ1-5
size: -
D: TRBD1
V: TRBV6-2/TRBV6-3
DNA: TGTGCCAGCAGCCCCAAAATACAGGGGGTTTCCAATCAGCCCCAGCATTTT
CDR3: CASSPKIQGVSNQPQHF

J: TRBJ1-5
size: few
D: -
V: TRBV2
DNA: TGTGCCAGCAGTGACCGCGGTAGTAGCAATCAGCCCCAGCATTTT
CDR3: CASSDRGSSNQPQHF

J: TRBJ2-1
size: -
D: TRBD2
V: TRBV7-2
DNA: TGTGCCAGCAGCTTAGCCCCGACTAGCGGGGGTCAGAATGAGCAGTTCTTC
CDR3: CASSLAPTSGGQNEQFF

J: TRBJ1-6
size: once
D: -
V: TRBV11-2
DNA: TGTGCCAGCAAGTTTCTCGGCGGTGTTAATTCACCCCTCCACTTT
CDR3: CASKFLGGVNSPLHF

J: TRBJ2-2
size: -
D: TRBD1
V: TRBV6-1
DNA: TGTGCCAGCAGTGAACGCCGGACAGGGAACACCGGGGAGCTGTTTTTT
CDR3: CASSERRTGNTGELFF

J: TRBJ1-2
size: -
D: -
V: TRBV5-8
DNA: TGTGCCAGCAGCCTCTTCGGCAGGCCTGGCTACACCTTC
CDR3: CASSLFGRPGYTF

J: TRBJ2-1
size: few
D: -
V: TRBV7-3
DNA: TGTGCCAGCAGCTTAGGACTATCAGACCACAATGAGCAGTTCTTC
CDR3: CASSLGLSDHNEQFF

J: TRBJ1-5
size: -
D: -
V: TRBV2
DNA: TGTGCCAGCAGTTGGGGGCAGGCAGATCAGCCCCAGCATTTT
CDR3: CASSWGQADQPQHF

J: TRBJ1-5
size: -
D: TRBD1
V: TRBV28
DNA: TGTGCCAGCAGTGGAGCCGGGACAGGAGCTGATCAGCCCCAGCATTTT
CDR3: CASSGAGTGADQPQHF

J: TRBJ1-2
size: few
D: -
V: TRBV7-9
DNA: TGTGCCAGCAGCTTAGGGGCAGGTCCCTATGGCTACACCTTC
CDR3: CASSLGAGPYGYTF

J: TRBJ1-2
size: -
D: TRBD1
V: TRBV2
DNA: TGTGCCACCGAGGGACAGAACTATGGCTACACCTTC
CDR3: CATEGQNYGYTF